The source of this T cell receptor beta chain is a study of blood T cell repertoires in COVID-19. As for the study in general: Sites across the United States, Italy and Spain contributed samples from acute and convalescent COVID-19. PBMCs, B-cell-depleted T cells, or T cells were the source of the cDNA or gDNA that made up the material.

Germline-derived CDR1 and CDR2 are SGHTA and FQGNSA. CDR3 length: 16 amino acids. Trimming took off 4 bases at V and 10 bases at J, with 23 bases between the two ends. Authors' methods: The assay estimated nucleated cells by amplifying reference gene primers. The table came from immunoSEQ multiplex PCR; TCRdb's copy has only in-frame clones and leaves some out. V and J calls and clone size are copied from that table; D and trimming were computed from the DNA. This repertoire shows over 60,000 clones, about 89% found once; its top ten account for roughly 14%. This chain joins TRBV7-2 and TRBJ2-1; TRBD2 might be the D (6 bases). The TCR originated in a woman aged 60 to 75 with acute or convalescent COVID-19. Sequencing input: peripheral blood. CDR3 nucleotides: TGTGCCAGCAGCTCCAGGCGGCGGGGCCAACTGGGCGAGCAGTTCTTC. This encodes CASSSRRRGQLGEQFF.